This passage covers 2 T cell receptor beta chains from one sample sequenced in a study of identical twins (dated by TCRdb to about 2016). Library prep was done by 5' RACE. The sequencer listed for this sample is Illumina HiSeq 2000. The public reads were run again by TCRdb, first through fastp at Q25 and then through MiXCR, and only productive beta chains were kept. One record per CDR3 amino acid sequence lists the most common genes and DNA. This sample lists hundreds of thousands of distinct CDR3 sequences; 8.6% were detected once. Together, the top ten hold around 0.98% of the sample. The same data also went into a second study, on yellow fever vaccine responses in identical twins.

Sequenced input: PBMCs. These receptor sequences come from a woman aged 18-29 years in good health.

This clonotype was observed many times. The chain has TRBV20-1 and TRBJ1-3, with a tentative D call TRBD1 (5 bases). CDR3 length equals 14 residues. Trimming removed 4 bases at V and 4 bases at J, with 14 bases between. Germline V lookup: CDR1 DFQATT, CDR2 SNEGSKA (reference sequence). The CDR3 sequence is CSATRDAGGNTIYF. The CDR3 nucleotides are TGCAGTGCTACTCGGGACGCCGGGGGAAACACCATATATTTT.

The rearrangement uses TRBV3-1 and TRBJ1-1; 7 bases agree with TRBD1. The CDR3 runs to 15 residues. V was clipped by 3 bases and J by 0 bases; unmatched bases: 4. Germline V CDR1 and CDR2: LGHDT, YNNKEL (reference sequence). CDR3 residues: CASSHLDRLNTEAFF. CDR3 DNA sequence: TGTGCCAGCAGCCATCTGGACAGGTTGAACACTGAAGCTTTCTTT.